This entry describes one T cell receptor (beta chain). Its specificity is unknown. Sequencing was performed with immunoSEQ multiplex PCR; in TCRdb, only in-frame clones are kept and a portion is missing. The sample holds around 120,000 clones; roughly nine tenths are singletons and the top ten take 2.4%. Trimming took 3 bases from V and 2 from J, leaving 11 bases between them. The CDR3 has 15 amino acids. Germline V gene lookup returns CDR1 SGHDN and CDR2 FVKESK. The data are from a study of T cell responses to AZD1222 COVID-19 vaccine. General observations from the study: Only a handful of people who got AZD1222 tested seropositive at baseline.

The sequence was collected from an adult in good health. The sequenced sample was peripheral blood, obtained on day 0 of AZD1222 vaccination. The rearrangement links TRBV14 to TRBJ2-1, with TRBD1 as a possible D gene (6 bases). In nucleotides, the CDR3 is TGTGCCAGCAGCCACTGGACAGATACCTACAATGAGCAGTTCTTC. This translates into CASSHWTDTYNEQFF.